This passage covers 19 T cell receptor beta chains from one sample sequenced in a study of metastatic and nonmetastatic thyroid tumors. Among the patients, none had received any treatment before thyroid surgery. TCRdb reanalyzed the PCR reads with MiXCR. The sample holds 30,000 to 35,000 clones; about a fifth are singletons and the top ten take around 3%. Sequenced input: tumor tissue. The source is a male donor with papillary thyroid cancer or a benign thyroid nodule (not recorded which). Some clones in this sample may be carry-over from other donors' samples.

This clone was seen at least ten times. The chain recombines TRBV19 with TRBJ2-3; 7 bases are a match to TRBD1. This CDR3 has 15 amino acids. Trimming removed 3 bases from V and 2 bases from J; junction bases left unmatched: 5. CDR1 is LNHDA, CDR2 SQIVND, per germline (reference sequence). The CDR3 loop reads CASSMKGAPTDTQYF. In DNA, the CDR3 is TGTGCCAGTAGTATGAAGGGGGCTCCCACAGATACGCAGTATTTT.

By proportion, this clone is medium-sized. This chain joins TRBV27 and TRBJ2-3, with no clear D. V lost 7 bases and J lost 4, with 0 bases in between. Germline values: CDR1 MNHEY, CDR2 SMNVEV (reference sequence). CDR3 size: 9 residues. The CDR3 here is CASTDTQYF. CDR3 DNA sequence: TGTGCCAGCACAGATACGCAGTATTTT.

This clone showed up many times. The J gene is TRBJ1-1, the V gene TRBV7-9; D possibly corresponds to TRBD1 (5 bases). V was cut by 3 bases and J by 2 bases, with 7 bases left in between. CDR1 and CDR2 (germline): SEHNR, FQNEAQ (reference sequence). The CDR3 is made up of 13 amino acids. This CDR3 reads CASSLDTNTEAFF. In nucleotides, the CDR3 is TGTGCCAGCAGCTTGGACACTAACACTGAAGCTTTCTTT. Complete variable domain (other parts from reference TRBV7-9 and TRBJ1-1): DTGVSQNPRHKITKRGQNVTFRCDPISEHNRLYWYRQTLGQGPEFLTYFQNEAQLEKSRLLSDRFSAERPKGSFSTLEIQRTEQGDSAMYLCASSLDTNTEAFFGQGTRLTVV.

This clone was recorded at least ten times. The chain links TRBV9 to TRBJ2-2; D is unclear. Germline V lookup: CDR1 SGDLS, CDR2 YYNGEE. V shed 2 bases and J shed 0 bases, with 8 bases lying between them. The length of the CDR3 is 15 residues. CDR3 amino acids: CASSVATTNTGELFF. The CDR3 DNA follows: TGTGCCAGCAGCGTTGCGACGACGAACACCGGGGAGCTGTTTTTT.

The chain carries TRBV6-1 and TRBJ2-7; 7 nucleotides agree with TRBD1. Germline V gene sequence: CDR1 MNHNS, CDR2 SASEGT. The CDR3 contains 13 residues. Losses at the gene ends were 8 bases for V and 1 base for J; bases not matched to a gene: 5. CDR3 nucleotides: TGTGCCAGCCGACCGGGACAGTCCTACGAGCAGTACTTC. Its protein product is CASRPGQSYEQYF.

This clone was counted only a few times. This chain uses TRBV28 with TRBJ2-2; 7 bases match TRBD1. V was clipped by 4 bases and J by 10 bases; unmatched bases: 12. Germline V CDR1 and CDR2: MDHEN, SYDVKM. The CDR3 contains 15 residues. The CDR3 sequence is CASSSGQAEALELFF. CDR3 nucleotide sequence: TGTGCCAGCAGTTCCGGACAGGCCGAAGCCTTGGAGCTGTTTTTT. The full variable domain, its missing parts supplied by reference TRBV28 and TRBJ2-2, is DVKVTQSSRYLVKRTGEKVFLECVQDMDHENMFWYRQDPGLGLRLIYFSYDVKMKEKGDIPEGYSVSREKKERFSLILESASTNQTSMYLCASSSGQAEALELFFGEGSRLTVL.

This clone qualifies as medium-sized. V is TRBV6-2 or TRBV6-3 and J is TRBJ1-1, with D unresolved. Germline CDR1 is MNHEY and CDR2 is SVGEGT. This CDR3 has 13 amino acids. Trimming pared 6 bases from V and 3 bases from J, leaving 11 bases between. The CDR3 region has the DNA TGTGCCAGCAGCTATTTCCGGGACACTGAAGCTTTCTTT. Amino acid sequence: CASSYFRDTEAFF.

This clone is medium-sized in the sample. J is TRBJ2-2 and V is TRBV19; D may be TRBD2 (6 bases). V gave up 6 bases and J gave up 7 bases, with 15 bases separating them. Germline CDR1 reads LNHDA; CDR2 reads SQIVND (reference sequence). The CDR3 has 14 residues. The CDR3 spells CASSGRKYLGELFF. The DNA of the CDR3 is TGTGCCAGTAGCGGGAGAAAGTACCTCGGGGAGCTGTTTTTT.

The CDR3 region has the DNA TGCAGTGCTAGAGACCCACATACAGGGCACACCGGGGAGCTGTTTTTT. Translating gives CSARDPHTGHTGELFF. The chain links TRBV20-1 to TRBJ2-2; D is perhaps TRBD1 (6 bases). V was clipped by 0 bases and J by 3 bases, with 14 bases between them. Germline assignment: CDR1 DFQATT and CDR2 SNEGSKA (reference sequence). There are 16 residues in the CDR3.

This chain connects TRBV6-1 to TRBJ2-2; D might be TRBD2 (5 bases). Germline CDR1 MNHNS, CDR2 SASEGT. V was trimmed by 6 bases and J by 5 bases, leaving 13 bases between them. The CDR3 length is 14 residues. The CDR3 DNA sequence: TGTGCCAGCAGCCAAAATCCGGGAACCGGGGAGCTGTTTTTT. This translates into CASSQNPGTGELFF.

This clone was detected ten times or more. The chain uses TRBV6-5 and TRBJ1-4; TRBD1 is a possible D gene (5 bases). The CDR3 extends over 14 amino acids. Germline CDR1 and CDR2: MNHEY and SVGAGI. V lost 2 bases and J lost 3, with 7 bases in between. The CDR3 spells CASSYRGANEKLFF. In DNA form, the CDR3 reads TGTGCCAGCAGTTACAGGGGAGCTAATGAAAAACTGTTTTTT.

The chain uses TRBV7-2 and TRBJ2-7, with a possible D match to TRBD2 (6 bases). The CDR3 has 15 residues. Germline CDR1 is SGHTA and CDR2 is FQGNSA. V dropped 5 bases and J dropped 8 bases, with 22 bases sitting between them. CDR3 DNA sequence: TGTGCCAGCAGCCCTGGCGGTAGCGGTACTCGGCAGCAGTACTTC. Protein sequence: CASSPGGSGTRQQYF.

The sample holds many counts of this clone. The chain's CDR3 is CASSLGGGVETQYF. The CDR3 DNA is TGTGCCAGCAGCTTAGGGGGCGGGGTTGAGACCCAGTACTTC. The V and J genes are TRBV7-9 and TRBJ2-5; D possibly corresponds to TRBD2 (6 bases). The ends were cut back, 1 base at V and 5 bases at J, with 11 bases in the middle. CDR3 length: 14 residues. CDR1 and CDR2 (germline): SEHNR, FQNEAQ (reference sequence).

As for this clone: One junction end disagrees with the germline gene, perhaps due to a read error. The rearrangement links TRBV20-1 to TRBJ2-2; TRBD2 aligns across 11 bases. CDR1 and CDR2 (germline): DFQATT, SNEGSKA (reference sequence). The CDR3 has 16 residues. The CDR3 DNA reads as TGCAGTGCTACCTTGACTAGCGGGATTAGCCCCGGGGAGCTGTTTTTC. Its protein is CSATLTSGISPGELFF.

V is TRBV6-1 and J is TRBJ1-1, with TRBD1 as a possible D gene (5 bases). The CDR3 is made up of 15 amino acids. Germline loops: CDR1 MNHNS, CDR2 SASEGT. V was shortened by 6 bases and J by 4 bases, with 18 bases between the two germline ends. CDR3 DNA: TGTGCCAGCAGCGCAGGGACTTGGGGGGGCACTGAAGCTTTCTTT. It codes for CASSAGTWGGTEAFF.

This clone was seen repeatedly, ten times or more. The gene calls are TRBV6-2 or TRBV6-3 and TRBJ1-2; D is undetermined. CDR1 is MNHEY, CDR2 SVGEGT, per germline. CDR3 length: 13 amino acids. Trimming took 6 bases from V and 4 from J, leaving 12 bases between them. The CDR3 bases are TGTGCCAGCAGGCACCAGGCCGGCTATGGCTACACCTTC. Translation: CASRHQAGYGYTF.

This clone has a handful of counts. The rearrangement uses TRBV19 and TRBJ1-1; 8 bases line up with TRBD1. Germline CDR1 LNHDA, CDR2 SQIVND (reference sequence). The length of the CDR3 is 14 residues. V shed 11 bases, J shed 1 base, and the junction held 9 bases outside the gene matches. Here the CDR3 reads CAARNRGGNTEAFF. The CDR3, as DNA: TGTGCCGCAAGAAACAGGGGGGGGAACACTGAAGCTTTCTTT.

This clone showed up many times. The CDR3 loop reads CASSGTGATNEKLFF. The CDR3 DNA reads TGTGCCAGCAGCGGGACAGGAGCAACTAATGAAAAACTGTTTTTT. The chain carries TRBV5-6 and TRBJ1-4; 8 bases are a match to TRBD1. Germline CDR1 SGHDT, CDR2 YYEEEE. The CDR3 is made up of 15 amino acids. Losses at the gene ends were 4 bases for V and 0 bases for J; bases not matched to a gene: 2.

V is TRBV18 and J is TRBJ1-1; 8 bases fit TRBD1. V gave up 6 bases and J gave up 6 bases; unmatched junction bases: 6. Per germline, CDR1 KGHSH and CDR2 LQKENI. This CDR3 has 13 residues. The CDR3 DNA reads as TGTGCCAGCTCTGCCGCAGGGGGCTCTGAAGCTTTCTTT. Encoded protein: CASSAAGGSEAFF.